This T cell receptor (beta chain) was sequenced in a study of T cell responses to AZD1222 COVID-19 vaccine. Study-wide results and limits: Distributed over spike, vaccine-associated CD4 TCRs predominated at 160-218 and 743-854. Reportedly, close to half of spike-specific TCRs are directed against unmutated variant regions. The donors showed a predominance of white British ancestry and of females, with possible underestimation of clonal diversity. No repertoire was sampled before or during the peak T cell response, only after it.

The data were produced by immunoSEQ multiplex PCR, yet TCRdb's version contains in-frame clones alone and is incomplete. The profile covers some 94,000 clones, with approximately 92% appearing a single time and roughly 13% taken by the ten largest. Points on this clone: Its antigen remains unknown.

Sequenced material: peripheral blood, taken on day 0 of AZD1222 vaccination. The sequence derives from an adult in good health.

The CDR3 nucleotides read TGTGCCAGTAAAGAAGGGCCGGGAAGCTCTGGAAACACCATATATTTT. Translated, it gives CASKEGPGSSGNTIYF. The chain recombines TRBV19 with TRBJ1-3; no firm D call. Trimming stripped 7 bases from V and 0 bases from J, with 16 bases between. CDR1 and CDR2 (germline): LNHDA, SQIVND (reference sequence). The CDR3 consists of 16 residues.